This T cell receptor beta chain stems from a study of blood T cell repertoires in COVID-19. The CDR3 contains 12 residues. Germline V gives CDR1 KGHSH, CDR2 LQKENI. With 3 bases removed from V and 6 bases from J, the gap between germline ends came to 9 bases. This table comes from immunoSEQ multiplex PCR, and its TCRdb copy is limited to in-frame clones, with some not included. The sample lists over 200,000 clones, approximately 86% occurring once. This clone was seen just once. This receptor was taken from a man between 40 and 49 years old who had recovered from COVID-19. What was sequenced was peripheral blood. This chain uses TRBV18 with TRBJ2-7; D is ambiguous. Here the CDR3 reads CASSPGVAEQYF. CDR3 DNA sequence: TGTGCCAGCTCACCTGGCGTAGCCGAGCAGTACTTC.